These T cell receptor beta chains were read from a single sample in a study of blood T cell repertoires in COVID-19. Method: immunoSEQ multiplex PCR; TCRdb's copy keeps in-frame clones and lacks some. The repertoire holds roughly 150,000 clones, with roughly nine tenths as singletons. Sequenced sample: peripheral blood. Source of these receptors: a woman aged 70-85 years with acute or convalescent COVID-19. CDR3s leave out the opening cysteine and the closing phenylalanine or tryptophan. Each record gives: J gene, D gene, V gene, CDR3 protein. D genes are given only for firm matches.

J: TRBJ1-1; D: -; V: TRBV4-1; CDR3: ASSRVEGENTEAF
J: TRBJ2-6; D: -; V: TRBV3-1/TRBV3-2; CDR3: ASSQGYSSGANVLT
J: TRBJ1-5; D: -; V: TRBV2; CDR3: ASRRAIGNQPQH
J: TRBJ2-1; D: -; V: TRBV11-2; CDR3: ASSFGGWEF
J: TRBJ2-2; D: TRBD2; V: TRBV6-2/TRBV6-3; CDR3: ASSQITSDTGELF
J: TRBJ1-1; D: -; V: TRBV11-1; CDR3: ASSYLPGAAEAF
J: TRBJ1-2; D: TRBD1; V: TRBV7-8; CDR3: ASSISGQPNYGYT
J: TRBJ2-4; D: -; V: TRBV18; CDR3: ASSPDRNIQY
J: TRBJ1-1; D: -; V: TRBV7-9; CDR3: ASSLEGRANTEAF
J: TRBJ2-3; D: -; V: TRBV7-2; CDR3: ASSLAGTSSTDTQY
J: TRBJ1-2; D: TRBD1; V: TRBV19; CDR3: ATQDRNRAYT